This entry lists 13 T cell receptor beta chains sequenced from one sample in a study of blood T cell repertoires in COVID-19. Here immunoSEQ multiplex PCR was the method, and the copy in TCRdb shows in-frame clones only, minus some. The sample shows 200,000 to 250,000 clones, 88% of them seen only once. What was sequenced was peripheral blood. These receptors came from a young woman with COVID-19, enrolled during active disease.

The V and J genes are TRBV4-3 and TRBJ1-6; D is perhaps TRBD1 (6 bases). Germline-derived CDR1 and CDR2 are LGHNA and YSLEER. The CDR3 is made up of 15 amino acids. V lost 0 bases and J lost 6, with 9 bases in between. The CDR3 region has the DNA TGCGCCAGCAGCCAAGATGCGGACAGTAATTCACCCCTCCACTTT. Protein sequence: CASSQDADSNSPLHF.

The V call is TRBV19, the J call TRBJ1-5; 7 bases fit TRBD1. This CDR3 is 15 amino acids long. Germline V lookup: CDR1 LNHDA, CDR2 SQIVND (reference sequence). V dropped 9 bases and J dropped 4; count of bases not matched to a gene: 12. CDR3 loop: CARPDRSLQNQPQHF. The CDR3 nucleotides read TGTGCCAGACCGGACAGGAGCCTCCAGAATCAGCCCCAGCATTTT.

The V and J genes are TRBV23-1 and TRBJ1-6; a possible D gene is TRBD1 (5 bases). TRBV23-1 is an ORF; its function is uncertain. Trimming left V 6 bases short and J 4 bases short, with 16 bases between. CDR3 size: 16 residues. CDR3 sequence: CASSPGGGTYNSPLHF. DNA for the CDR3: TGCGCCAGCAGCCCCGGGGGAGGGACTTATAATTCACCCCTCCACTTT.

This sequence joins TRBV15 and TRBJ1-5, with D possibly being TRBD1 (6 bases). CDR1 LNHNV and CDR2 YYDKDF come from the germline V gene (reference sequence). The ends were cut back, 0 bases at V and 5 bases at J, with 11 bases in the middle. The CDR3 runs 15 residues. The CDR3 coding sequence is TGTGCCACCAGCAGAGATCCACAGGGACATCAGCCCCAGCATTTT. Protein sequence: CATSRDPQGHQPQHF.

V usage is TRBV30 and J usage is TRBJ2-1, with 11 bases identical to TRBD1. This CDR3 spans 16 amino acids. The J segment lost 8 bases and the V segment lost 2 bases, leaving 11 bases of the junction unmatched. The germline CDR1 and CDR2 sequences are GTSNPN and SVGIG (reference sequence). The CDR3 sequence is CAWSKRGQGVFDEQFF. The CDR3 DNA is TGTGCCTGGAGTAAACGGGGACAGGGGGTTTTCGATGAGCAGTTCTTC.

The chain combines TRBV4-1 with TRBJ1-2; a weak D match, TRBD1 (6 bases). Trimming removed 5 bases from V and 2 bases from J, with 15 bases in between. The CDR3 runs to 15 residues. CDR1 is MGHRA, CDR2 YSYEKL, per germline. This CDR3 is CASSESGGTNYGYTF. CDR3 bases: TGCGCCAGCAGCGAATCGGGGGGCACCAACTATGGCTACACCTTC.

J is TRBJ2-7 and V is TRBV27, with 8 bases fitting TRBD1. The length of the CDR3 is 15 residues. The trim removed 7 bases at V and 2 bases at J, leaving 10 bases unmatched. Germline CDR1 and CDR2: MNHEY and SMNVEV (reference sequence). The CDR3 sequence: CASNARAGGPYEQYV. The CDR3 coding sequence is TGTGCCAGCAATGCGCGGGCAGGGGGCCCCTACGAGCAGTACGTC.

The genes are TRBV4-1 and TRBJ1-1, with 10 bases identical to TRBD1. Trimming took 3 bases from V and 1 from J; bases not matched to a gene: 2. CDR3 length: 15 amino acids. The germline V gene encodes CDR1 MGHRA and CDR2 YSYEKL. Written as DNA, the CDR3 is TGCGCCAGCAGCCACCGACAGGGGGCGAACACTGAAGCTTTCTTT. As protein: CASSHRQGANTEAFF.

The chain links TRBV5-6 to TRBJ2-5, with 9 bases aligning to TRBD1. Germline V CDR1 and CDR2: SGHDT, YYEEEE. J was trimmed by 2 bases and V by 4 bases; bases with no gene match: 9. CDR3 length: 16 residues. CDR3: CASSDPPGQGQETQYF. CDR3 in DNA: TGTGCCAGCAGCGATCCTCCGGGACAGGGTCAAGAGACCCAGTACTTC.

V gene TRBV29-1 combines with J gene TRBJ1-3; no reliable D call. The CDR3 contains 11 residues. Deletions cut 6 bases from V and 1 base from J, with 4 bases between. Germline V lookup: CDR1 SQVTM, CDR2 ANQGSEA. CDR3 residues: CSVNSGNTIYF. CDR3 bases: TGCAGCGTCAATTCTGGAAACACCATATATTTT. Full variable domain (rest looked up from reference TRBV29-1 and TRBJ1-3): SAVISQKPSRDICQRGTSLTIQCQVDSQVTMMFWYRQQPGQSLTLIATANQGSEATYESGFVIDKFPISRPNLTFSTLTVSNMSPEDSSIYLCSVNSGNTIYFGEGSWLTVV.

The V and J genes are TRBV29-1 and TRBJ2-3; D may be TRBD2 (7 bases). The CDR3 totals 14 residues. The germline gives CDR1 SQVTM, CDR2 ANQGSEA. V was shortened by 7 bases and J by 2 bases, with 16 bases between the two germline ends. Written as DNA, the CDR3 is TGCAGCGCCGGGGGAGGGGGATTCACAGATACGCAGTATTTT. Translated, it gives CSAGGGGFTDTQYF.

The genes are TRBV27 and TRBJ1-6; 7 positions agree with TRBD1. V shed 4 bases, J shed 6 bases, and the junction held 6 bases outside the gene matches. The CDR3 totals 15 residues. Germline-derived CDR1 and CDR2 are MNHEY and SMNVEV (reference sequence). The CDR3 reads CASSWRPGGNSPLHF. The DNA for the CDR3 is TGTGCCAGCAGTTGGAGACCAGGGGGTAATTCACCCCTCCACTTT.

The gene calls are TRBV9 and TRBJ2-5, with TRBD1 as a possible D gene (5 bases). Looked up from germline, CDR1 is SGDLS and CDR2 is YYNGEE. V gave up 0 bases and J gave up 2 bases, with 8 bases separating them. This CDR3 is built from 14 residues. Written as DNA, the CDR3 is TGTGCCAGCAGCGTAGGACAGATACAAGAGACCCAGTACTTC. Residues: CASSVGQIQETQYF.